Ten or more counts support the clone carrying this T cell receptor beta chain. Antigen: not known. Through Arm-PCR of CDR3 regions and iRepertoire HTBI primers, TCR beta libraries were built. Using its own MiXCR run on the multiplex PCR reads, TCRdb lists one record per CDR3 protein. The profile shows some 250,000 distinct CDR3 sequences, approximately 20% of them singletons. This entry belongs to a study of regulatory T cells in long-lasting Graves disease. Time point indicated: newly diagnosed GD, antithyroid drugs for less than 3 months. The authors made the TCR library using RNA they extracted from PBMCs. Germline loops: CDR1 LGHDT, CDR2 YNNKEL (reference sequence). Trimming took 0 bases from V and 9 from J, leaving 9 bases between them. CDR3 size: 14 residues. Study results and limitations: Tissue studied was limited to peripheral blood, excluding thyroid tissue. With persistent disease, TRBV28, TRBJ1-2 and TRBJ2-5 were the favored segments.

The TCR originated in a female donor with Graves disease. The source material was peripheral blood mononuclear cells (PBMCs), sampled at new diagnosis, from a patient treated with antithyroid drugs. This chain connects TRBV3-1 to TRBJ1-6; D ambiguous. Here the CDR3 reads CASSQDFPPSPLHF. The DNA for the CDR3 is TGTGCCAGCAGCCAAGATTTTCCCCCTTCACCCCTCCACTTT.